This entry features one T cell receptor beta chain sequence. Its antigen is not identified. This CDR3 is built from 16 residues. Trimming cost V 4 bases and J 0 bases; bases outside gene matches: 7. Germline values: CDR1 MDHEN, CDR2 SYDVKM. Using its own MiXCR run on the RACE reads, TCRdb lists one record per CDR3 protein. The sample shows more than 70,000 distinct CDR3 sequences, over 6.5% of them seen only once. Time point specified: pre-sensitization, week 0. Treatment noted: therapeutic diphenylcyclopropenone sensitization with weekly scalp DPC. The data are from a study of human T cells and chemical hapten exposure. Study observations and caveats: After DPC sensitization, TCRs above 1 in 1000 frequency showed no change. In comparison with controls, expanded TCRs gave rise to a significantly larger number of large CDR3 similarity clusters.

V and J are TRBV28 and TRBJ2-3, with TRBD1 identical over 7 bases. The sequence derives from a man aged 35 to 55 with alopecia areata. Some clones in this sample may be carry-over from other donors' samples. The sample here was whole blood, taken in connection with sensitization to the hapten diphenylcyclopropenone (DPC). CDR3 sequence (DNA): TGTGCCAGCAGTTCCTGGGACAGATCTAGCACAGATACGCAGTATTTT. Amino acid sequence: CASSSWDRSSTDTQYF.